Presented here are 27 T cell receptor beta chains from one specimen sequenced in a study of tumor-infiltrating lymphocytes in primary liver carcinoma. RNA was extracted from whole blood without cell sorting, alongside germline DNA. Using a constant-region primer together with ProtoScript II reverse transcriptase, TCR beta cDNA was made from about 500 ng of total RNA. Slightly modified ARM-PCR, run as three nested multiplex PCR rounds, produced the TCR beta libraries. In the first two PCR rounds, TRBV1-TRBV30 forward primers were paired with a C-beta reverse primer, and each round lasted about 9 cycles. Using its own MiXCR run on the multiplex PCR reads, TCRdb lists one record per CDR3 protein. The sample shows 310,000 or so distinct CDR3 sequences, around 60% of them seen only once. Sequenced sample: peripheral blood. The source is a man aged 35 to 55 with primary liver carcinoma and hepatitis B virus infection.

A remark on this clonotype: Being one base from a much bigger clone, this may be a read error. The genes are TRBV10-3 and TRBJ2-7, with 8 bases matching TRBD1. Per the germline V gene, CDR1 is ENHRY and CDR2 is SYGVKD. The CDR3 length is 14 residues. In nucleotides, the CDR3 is TGTGCCATCAGTGAGCCGGGACAGGCCTACGAGGAGTACTTC. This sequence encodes CAISEPGQAYEEYF.

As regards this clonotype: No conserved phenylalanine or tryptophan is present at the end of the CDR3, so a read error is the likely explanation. The CDR3 loop reads CASSLRDYTNGQFS. For the CDR3, the DNA is TGTGCCAGCAGCCTCCGGGACTACACCAATGGGCAGTTCTCC. The chain employs TRBV11-2 and TRBJ2-1; 7 bases are a match to TRBD2. Germline V gene sequence: CDR1 SGHAT, CDR2 FQNNGV. The CDR3 length is 14 residues.

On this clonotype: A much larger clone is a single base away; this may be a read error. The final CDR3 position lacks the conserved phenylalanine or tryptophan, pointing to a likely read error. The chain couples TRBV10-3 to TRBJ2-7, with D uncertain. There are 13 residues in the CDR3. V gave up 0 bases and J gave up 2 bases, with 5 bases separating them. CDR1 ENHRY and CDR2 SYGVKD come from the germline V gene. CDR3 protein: CAISESGTYEQYL. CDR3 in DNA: TGTGCCATCAGTGAGTCGGGGACCTACGAGCAGTACTTA.

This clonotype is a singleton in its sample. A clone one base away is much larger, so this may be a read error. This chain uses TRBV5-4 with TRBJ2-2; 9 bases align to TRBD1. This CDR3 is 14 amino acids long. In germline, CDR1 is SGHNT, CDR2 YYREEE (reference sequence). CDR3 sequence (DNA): TGTGCCAGCAGCCGGGACAGGGTTGGAAGGGAGCTGGTTTTT. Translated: CASSRDRVGRELVF.

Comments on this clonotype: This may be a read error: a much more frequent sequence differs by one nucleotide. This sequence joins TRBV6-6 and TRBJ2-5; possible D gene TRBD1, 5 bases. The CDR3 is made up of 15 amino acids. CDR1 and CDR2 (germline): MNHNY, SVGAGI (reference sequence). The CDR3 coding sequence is TGTGCCAGCAGTTATCCCCGACAGACCCAAGGGACCCAGTACTTC. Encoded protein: CASSYPRQTQGTQYF.

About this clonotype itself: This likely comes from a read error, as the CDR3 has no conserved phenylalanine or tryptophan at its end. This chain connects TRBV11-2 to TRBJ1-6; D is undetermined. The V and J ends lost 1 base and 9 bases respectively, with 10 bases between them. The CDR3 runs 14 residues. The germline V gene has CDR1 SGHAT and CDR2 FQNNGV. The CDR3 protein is CASSLGHEVSPLHI. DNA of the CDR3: TGTGCCAGCAGCTTAGGACATGAGGTTTCACCCCTCCACATT.

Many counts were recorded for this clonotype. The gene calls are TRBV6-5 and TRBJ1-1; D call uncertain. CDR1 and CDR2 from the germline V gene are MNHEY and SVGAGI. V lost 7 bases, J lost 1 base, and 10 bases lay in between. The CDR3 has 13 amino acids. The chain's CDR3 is CASTMRTNTEAFF. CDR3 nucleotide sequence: TGTGCCAGCACTATGAGGACGAACACTGAAGCTTTCTTT.

The CDR3: CSVRGRGINEQFF. CDR3 coding DNA: TGCAGCGTTCGTGGGAGAGGGATCAATGAGCAGTTCTTC. The V call is TRBV29-1, the J call TRBJ2-1, with a possible D match to TRBD2 (5 bases). Germline V CDR1 and CDR2: SQVTM, ANQGSEA. The CDR3 covers 13 residues. Between the trimmed V and J ends, which lost 5 bases and 6 bases, there was a span of 14 bases.

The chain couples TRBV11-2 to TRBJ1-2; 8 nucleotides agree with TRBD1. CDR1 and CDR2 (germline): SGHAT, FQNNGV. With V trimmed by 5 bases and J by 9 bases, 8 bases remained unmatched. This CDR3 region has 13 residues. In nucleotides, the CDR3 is TGTGCCAGCAGCATTCAGACAGGGGAGTGCTACACCTTC. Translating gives CASSIQTGECYTF.

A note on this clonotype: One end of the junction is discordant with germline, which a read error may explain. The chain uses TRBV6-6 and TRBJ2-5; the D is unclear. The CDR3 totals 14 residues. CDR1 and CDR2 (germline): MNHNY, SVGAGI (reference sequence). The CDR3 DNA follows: TGTGCCAGCAGCTACTCCCGGGCTGTGGAGACCCAGTACTTC. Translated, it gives CASSYSRAVETQYF.

In DNA form, the CDR3 reads TGCAGCGTCCAAAGCACTAGCGGCAATGAGCAGTTCTTC. Its translation is CSVQSTSGNEQFF. This chain uses TRBV29-1 with TRBJ2-1; TRBD2 agrees at 8 bases. After removal of 6 bases from V and 6 bases from J, the junction contained 7 bases not matched to a gene. CDR1 is SQVTM and CDR2 is ANQGSEA in the germline V gene. This CDR3 has 13 amino acids.

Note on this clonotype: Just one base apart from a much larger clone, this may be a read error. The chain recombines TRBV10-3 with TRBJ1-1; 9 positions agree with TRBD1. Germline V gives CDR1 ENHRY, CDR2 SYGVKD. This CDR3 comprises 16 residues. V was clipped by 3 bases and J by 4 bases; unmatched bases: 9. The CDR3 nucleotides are TGTGCCATCAGTGATGAACAGGGGGCGAGGGTCACTGAAGCTTTCTTT. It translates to CAISDEQGARVTEAFF.

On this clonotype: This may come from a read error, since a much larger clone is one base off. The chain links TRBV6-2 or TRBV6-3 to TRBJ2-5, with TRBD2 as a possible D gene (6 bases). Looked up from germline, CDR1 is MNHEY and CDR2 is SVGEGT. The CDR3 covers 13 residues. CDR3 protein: CASRGTGGEAQYF. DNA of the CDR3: TGTGCCAGCAGGGGGACCGGGGGAGAGGCCCAGTACTTC.

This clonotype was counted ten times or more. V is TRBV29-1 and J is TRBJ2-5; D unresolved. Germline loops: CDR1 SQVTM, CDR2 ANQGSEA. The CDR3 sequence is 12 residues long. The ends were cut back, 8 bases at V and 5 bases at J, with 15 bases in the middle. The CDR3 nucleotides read TGCAGCACCGCGGTGGGTGTGGAGACCCAGTACTTC. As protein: CSTAVGVETQYF.

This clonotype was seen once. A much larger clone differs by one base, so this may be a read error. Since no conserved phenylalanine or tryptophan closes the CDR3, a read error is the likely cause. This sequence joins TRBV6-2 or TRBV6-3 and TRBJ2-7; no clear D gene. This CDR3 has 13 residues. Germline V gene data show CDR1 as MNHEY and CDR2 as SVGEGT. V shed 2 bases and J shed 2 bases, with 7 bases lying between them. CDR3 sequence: CASSYPNAYEQYL. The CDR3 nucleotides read TGTGCCAGCAGTTACCCCAACGCCTACGAGCAGTACCTC.

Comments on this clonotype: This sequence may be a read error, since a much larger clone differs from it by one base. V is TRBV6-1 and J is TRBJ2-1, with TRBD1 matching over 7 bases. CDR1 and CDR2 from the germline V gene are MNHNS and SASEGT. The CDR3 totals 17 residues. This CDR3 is CASTKEGARKSYNEQLF. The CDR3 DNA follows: TGTGCCAGCACCAAAGAGGGGGCTAGGAAATCCTACAATGAGCAGCTCTTC.

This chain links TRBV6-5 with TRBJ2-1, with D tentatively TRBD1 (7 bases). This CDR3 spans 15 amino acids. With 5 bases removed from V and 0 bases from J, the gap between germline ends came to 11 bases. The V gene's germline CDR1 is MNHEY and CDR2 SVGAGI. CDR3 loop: CASSRRDSSYNEQFF. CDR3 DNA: TGTGCCAGCAGTAGGCGGGACAGCTCCTACAATGAGCAGTTCTTC.

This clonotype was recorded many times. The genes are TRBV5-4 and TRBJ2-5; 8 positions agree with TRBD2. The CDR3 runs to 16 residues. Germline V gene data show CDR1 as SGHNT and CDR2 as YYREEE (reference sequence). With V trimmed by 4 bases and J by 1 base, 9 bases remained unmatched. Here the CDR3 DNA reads TGTGCCAGCAGCCCAGAGCTAGCGGGCCTCCAAGAGACCCAGTACTTC. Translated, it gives CASSPELAGLQETQYF.

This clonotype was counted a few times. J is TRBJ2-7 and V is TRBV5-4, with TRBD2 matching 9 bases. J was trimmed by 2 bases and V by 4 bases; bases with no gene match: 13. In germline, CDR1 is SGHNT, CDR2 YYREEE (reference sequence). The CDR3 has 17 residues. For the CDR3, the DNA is TGTGCCAGCAGCCCCGACCTTAGCGGGAGAGGCCCCTACGAGCAGTACTTC. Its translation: CASSPDLSGRGPYEQYF.

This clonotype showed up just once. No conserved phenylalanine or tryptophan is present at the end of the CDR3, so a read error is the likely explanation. CDR3 nucleotides: TGTGCCATCAGATCCTCAGCCGGGACGGGAGGCAATGAGCAGTTCTTA. Translation gives CAIRSSAGTGGNEQFL. The chain carries TRBV10-3 and TRBJ2-1; 7 bases align to TRBD2. The ends lost 6 bases at V and 6 bases at J; junction bases unmatched: 14. CDR1 is ENHRY, CDR2 SYGVKD, per germline. The CDR3 is made up of 16 amino acids.

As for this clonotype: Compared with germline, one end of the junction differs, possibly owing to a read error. The CDR3 coding sequence is TGCGCCAGCAGCCCCTCAGCGGGGGAGACAGATACACAGTATTTT. It encodes CASSPSAGETDTQYF. The rearrangement joins TRBV4-1 to TRBJ2-3, with 8 bases matching TRBD2. This CDR3 is 15 amino acids long. Germline-derived CDR1 and CDR2 are MGHRA and YSYEKL.

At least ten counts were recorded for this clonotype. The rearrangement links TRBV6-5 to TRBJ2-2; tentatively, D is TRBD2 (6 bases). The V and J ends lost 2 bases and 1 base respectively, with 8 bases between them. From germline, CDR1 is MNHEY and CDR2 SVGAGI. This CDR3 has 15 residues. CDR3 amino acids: CASSYRDLNTGELFF. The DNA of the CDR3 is TGTGCCAGCAGTTACAGGGACTTGAACACCGGGGAGCTGTTTTTT.

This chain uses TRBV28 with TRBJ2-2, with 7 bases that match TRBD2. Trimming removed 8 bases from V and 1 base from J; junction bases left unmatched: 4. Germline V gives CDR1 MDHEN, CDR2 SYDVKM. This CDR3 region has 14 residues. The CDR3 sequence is CASRGGGNTGELFF. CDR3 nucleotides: TGTGCCAGCCGGGGCGGGGGGAACACCGGGGAGCTGTTTTTT.

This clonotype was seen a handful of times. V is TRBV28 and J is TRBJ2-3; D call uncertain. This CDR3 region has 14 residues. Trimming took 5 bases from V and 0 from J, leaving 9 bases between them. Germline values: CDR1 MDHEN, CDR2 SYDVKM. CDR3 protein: CASSPYPSTDTQYF. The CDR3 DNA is TGTGCCAGCAGTCCATATCCTAGCACAGATACGCAGTATTTT.

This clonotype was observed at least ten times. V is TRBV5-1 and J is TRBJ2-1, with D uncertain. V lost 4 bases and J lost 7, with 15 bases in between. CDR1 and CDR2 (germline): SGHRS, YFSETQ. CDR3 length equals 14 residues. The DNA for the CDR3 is TGCGCCAGCAGCGCTGAGTGGACCTCAAATGAGCAGTTCTTC. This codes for CASSAEWTSNEQFF.

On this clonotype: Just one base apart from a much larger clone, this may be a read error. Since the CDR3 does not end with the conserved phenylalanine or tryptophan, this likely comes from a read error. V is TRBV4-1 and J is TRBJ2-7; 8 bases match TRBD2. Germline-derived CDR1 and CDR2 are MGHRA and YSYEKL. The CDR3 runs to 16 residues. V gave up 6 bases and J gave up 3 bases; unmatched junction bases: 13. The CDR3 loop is CASSRVATGGGYEQYI. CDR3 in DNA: TGCGCCAGCAGTCGCGTCGCGACGGGGGGGGGCTACGAGCAGTACATC.

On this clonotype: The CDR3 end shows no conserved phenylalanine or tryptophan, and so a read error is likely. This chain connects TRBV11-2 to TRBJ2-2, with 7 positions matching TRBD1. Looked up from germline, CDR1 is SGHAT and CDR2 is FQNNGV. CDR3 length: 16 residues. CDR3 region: CTSGSDRAGNTGELFL. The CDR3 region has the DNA TGTACCAGCGGCTCCGACAGGGCGGGGAACACCGGGGAGCTGTTTTTG.